The 20 T cell receptor beta chains below all came from one sample that was sequenced in a study of neurological immune-mediated disorders. TCRdb ran MiXCR on the 5' RACE reads and lists one entry per CDR3 protein. The sample consists of around 70,000 distinct CDR3 sequences, 3.2% of them appearing once. Material: PBMCs. The source is a woman in her forties or fifties with multiple sclerosis.

This clonotype appeared many times. This CDR3 is CASRPGTLGAEQYV. The CDR3 coding sequence is TGTGCCAGCAGACCCGGGACGCTGGGAGCCGAGCAGTACGTC. V is TRBV5-6 and J is TRBJ2-7; D could derive from TRBD1 or TRBD2 (5 bases each). This CDR3 region has 14 residues. Between the trimmed V and J ends, which lost 5 bases and 6 bases, there was a span of 18 bases. Germline lookup yields CDR1 SGHDT and CDR2 YYEEEE.

There are many counts of this clonotype. V usage is TRBV6-2 or TRBV6-3 and J usage is TRBJ2-3, with 9 bases identical to TRBD2. Germline CDR1 is MNHEY and CDR2 is SVGEGT. Losses at the gene ends were 6 bases for V and 1 base for J; bases not matched to a gene: 5. CDR3 size: 15 residues. The CDR3 here is CASRIAGAGTDTQYF. As DNA, the CDR3 is TGTGCCAGCAGAATAGCGGGGGCCGGCACAGATACGCAGTATTTT.

Ten or more counts support this clonotype. The rearrangement joins TRBV6-1 to TRBJ2-3; TRBD1 matches 7 bases. The CDR3 is 15 residues long. V was pared by 0 bases and J by 3 bases, with 3 bases of the junction left unmatched. Germline loops: CDR1 MNHNS, CDR2 SASEGT. CDR3 sequence (DNA): TGTGCCAGCAGTGAAGCCCCGGGACAGACAGATACGCAGTATTTT. Its protein is CASSEAPGQTDTQYF.

This clonotype showed up just a few times. The V call is TRBV10-3, the J call TRBJ1-3, with D possibly TRBD1 on 5 matching bases. The CDR3 length is 14 residues. Trimming removed 10 bases at V and 12 bases at J, with 25 bases between. Germline V gives CDR1 ENHRY, CDR2 SYGVKD. The CDR3 region has the DNA TGTGCCACCACGTTCTCGGGGCTTGAAAAAAACATATATTTT. This encodes CATTFSGLEKNIYF.

This clonotype has just a few counts. The V and J genes are TRBV5-1 and TRBJ2-2; 9 nucleotides agree with TRBD2. This CDR3 contains 16 residues. Per germline, CDR1 SGHRS and CDR2 YFSETQ. Trimming cost V 9 bases and J 4 bases; bases outside gene matches: 13. CDR3 in DNA: TGCGCCATCCGGGTAGCGGGAGCGGAACTCACCGGGGAGCTGTTTTTT. As protein: CAIRVAGAELTGELFF.

Only a few counts were recorded for this clonotype. A much larger clone sits a single nucleotide away, making a read error possible. DNA of the CDR3: TGCAGCGTACTAGTGGCCTTCGAAGAGCAGTACTTC. It specifies CSVLVAFEEQYF. V and J are TRBV29-1 and TRBJ2-7; TRBD2 might be the D (5 bases). V was cut by 6 bases and J by 7 bases, with 16 bases left in between. Germline CDR1 SQVTM, CDR2 ANQGSEA. This CDR3 region has 12 residues.

The sample holds many counts of this clonotype. The chain couples TRBV6-5 to TRBJ2-3; the D gene could be TRBD1 or TRBD2 (6 bases each). The germline V gene has CDR1 MNHEY and CDR2 SVGAGI. The CDR3 totals 17 residues. V lost 4 bases and J 8 bases, leaving 25 bases between the germline ends. The CDR3 region is CASSWARRGVQWGTQYF. CDR3 nucleotides: TGTGCCAGCAGTTGGGCGAGAAGGGGGGTACAGTGGGGTACGCAGTATTTT.

This clonotype was seen at least ten times. V usage is TRBV4-3 and J usage is TRBJ2-7; D is perhaps TRBD1 (6 bases). The V end was cut by 1 base, the J end by 4 bases, with 11 bases between. Per germline, CDR1 LGHNA and CDR2 YSLEER. This CDR3 spans 14 amino acids. The CDR3 DNA follows: TGCGCCAGCAGCCAAGCCCACAGGGCGTACGAGCAGTACTTC. It encodes CASSQAHRAYEQYF.

This clonotype was picked up many times. The chain uses TRBV3-1 and TRBJ1-5; the match to TRBD1 covers 7 bases. The CDR3 length is 14 residues. The trim removed 4 bases at V and 2 bases at J, leaving 2 bases unmatched. Germline V CDR1 and CDR2: LGHDT, YNNKEL (reference sequence). For the CDR3, the DNA is TGTGCCAGCAGCCCCGGACAGGGCAATCAGCCCCAGCATTTT. Translating gives CASSPGQGNQPQHF.

This clonotype turned up a few times. This chain connects TRBV3-1 to TRBJ2-7; 7 nucleotides align to TRBD1. Looked up from germline, CDR1 is LGHDT and CDR2 is YNNKEL (reference sequence). This CDR3 has 18 residues. V was pared by 2 bases and J by 1 base, with 14 bases of the junction left unmatched. The CDR3 nucleotides are TGTGCCAGCAGCCAAAGTGGAATAGGGGGCCTTGCTTCCTACGAGCAGTACTTC. Protein: CASSQSGIGGLASYEQYF.

This clonotype was counted ten times or more. V gene TRBV20-1 combines with J gene TRBJ2-6, with TRBD1 matching over 7 bases. This CDR3 is built from 15 residues. The germline CDR1 and CDR2 sequences are DFQATT and SNEGSKA (reference sequence). V shed 5 bases, J shed 4 bases, and the junction held 8 bases outside the gene matches. CDR3 loop: CSAGDSRAGANVLTF. The CDR3 coding sequence is TGCAGTGCTGGGGACAGTCGGGCCGGGGCCAACGTCCTGACTTTC.

This clonotype has a count of ten or more. The V call is TRBV20-1, the J call TRBJ1-5; TRBD1 might be the D (5 bases). CDR3 length: 13 residues. Germline V gives CDR1 DFQATT, CDR2 SNEGSKA (reference sequence). V gave up 5 bases and J gave up 5 bases, with 13 bases separating them. CDR3 residues: CSALGTADQPQHF. The CDR3 bases are TGCAGTGCTCTGGGGACGGCCGATCAGCCCCAGCATTTT.

This clonotype was detected many times. This rearrangement joins TRBV6-5 to TRBJ2-3; D unresolved. The CDR3 length is 15 residues. Trimming removed 6 bases from V and 1 base from J, with 14 bases in between. CDR1 and CDR2 (germline): MNHEY, SVGAGI. For the CDR3, the DNA is TGTGCCAGCAGGGAGACACTCCAGGGCACAGATACGCAGTATTTT. It is translated as CASRETLQGTDTQYF.

Of note for this clonotype: A much larger clonotype is one base distant, so this may be a read error. The rearrangement uses TRBV11-2 and TRBJ2-3; no firm D call. V lost 2 bases to trimming and J lost 10 bases, with 13 bases between them. The CDR3 is 13 residues long. The germline V gene has CDR1 SGHAT and CDR2 FQNNGV. The DNA of the CDR3 is TGTGCCAGCAGCTTATCCCCTAATAGGGCGCAGTATTTT. Its translation: CASSLSPNRAQYF.

This clonotype was found many times. V and J are TRBV2 and TRBJ1-2; TRBD1 might be the D (6 bases). The CDR3 has 15 residues. The V gene lost 4 bases and the J gene lost 5 bases, with 17 bases spanning the gap. Germline V gene lookup returns CDR1 SNHLY and CDR2 FYNNEI. For the CDR3, the DNA is TGTGCCAGCAGTGCAAAACAGGGCTCATGGTATGGCTACACCTTC. Protein sequence: CASSAKQGSWYGYTF.

The sample holds many counts of this clonotype. CDR3 amino acids: CASSSTLTGAPGTEAFF. In DNA form, the CDR3 reads TGTGCCAGCAGCTCAACCCTAACAGGGGCCCCGGGCACTGAAGCTTTCTTT. V is TRBV6-5 and J is TRBJ1-1; 7 positions match TRBD1. The V segment lost 6 bases and the J segment 4 bases; nucleotides outside the gene matches: 17. Germline lookup yields CDR1 MNHEY and CDR2 SVGAGI. CDR3 length equals 17 residues.

In this sample, this clonotype turned up many times. J is TRBJ1-4 and V is TRBV5-1; possible D gene TRBD1, 6 bases. The CDR3 spans 16 residues. Deletions cut 2 bases from V and 0 bases from J, with 11 bases between. Looked up from germline, CDR1 is SGHRS and CDR2 is YFSETQ. Written as DNA, the CDR3 is TGCGCCAGCAGCTTCATGGCAGGGGCAACTAATGAAAAACTGTTTTTT. Amino acid sequence: CASSFMAGATNEKLFF.

This clonotype occurred many times. The V and J genes are TRBV29-1 and TRBJ1-3; TRBD1 matches 7 bases. This CDR3 is 13 amino acids long. Germline V lookup: CDR1 SQVTM, CDR2 ANQGSEA. The ends lost 7 bases at V and 4 bases at J; junction bases unmatched: 7. As DNA, the CDR3 is TGCAGCGCCGACAGGGTAGGAGGAAACACCATATATTTT. This gives the protein CSADRVGGNTIYF.

This clonotype was counted at least ten times. V and J are TRBV29-1 and TRBJ1-2; 7 positions match TRBD1. The CDR3 totals 18 residues. V shed 3 bases and J 4 bases; nucleotides not matched to a gene: 20. Germline CDR1 SQVTM, CDR2 ANQGSEA. CDR3 amino acids: CSVDEAPTLQGEGYGYTF. CDR3 coding DNA: TGCAGCGTTGATGAGGCCCCTACACTCCAGGGGGAAGGCTATGGCTACACCTTC.

This clonotype showed up many times. CDR3 residues: CASSISGGAGDTQYF. The DNA of the CDR3 is TGTGCCAGCAGCATTAGCGGGGGGGCCGGGGATACGCAGTATTTT. The V gene is TRBV7-2, the J gene TRBJ2-3; 11 bases fit TRBD2. The CDR3 runs 15 residues. Germline V gene sequence: CDR1 SGHTA, CDR2 FQGNSA. V was pared by 5 bases and J by 6 bases, with 7 bases of the junction left unmatched. Complete variable domain (other parts from reference TRBV7-2 and TRBJ2-3): GAGVSQSPSNKVTEKGKDVELRCDPISGHTALYWYRQSLGQGLEFLIYFQGNSAPDKSGLPSDRFSAERTGGSVSTLTIQRTQQEDSAVYLCASSISGGAGDTQYFGPGTRLTVL.